These 18 T cell receptor beta chains came from one sample sequenced in a study of blood T cell repertoires in COVID-19. Profiled with immunoSEQ multiplex PCR; TCRdb holds only in-frame clones, not every one. The table has fewer than 350,000 clones, around 87% seen once; the top ten hold approximately 7.8%. Sequences were obtained from peripheral blood. The receptors stem from a woman in her fifties or sixties who had recovered from COVID-19.

This clone was found many times. The chain joins TRBV11-1 to TRBJ2-7; 8 nucleotides line up with TRBD2. The CDR3 runs 16 residues. Germline V gives CDR1 SGHAT, CDR2 FQDESV (reference sequence). Unmatched junction bases numbered 12, after V lost 4 bases and J lost 4 bases. CDR3 nucleotides: TGTGCCAGCAGCTCGGCGGGTACGGGAGGGCATTACGAGCAGTACTTC. Translating gives CASSSAGTGGHYEQYF.

This chain uses TRBV15 with TRBJ2-1; the D gene is possibly TRBD2 (6 bases). The CDR3 totals 16 residues. Germline-derived CDR1 and CDR2 are LNHNV and YYDKDF (reference sequence). The germline V and J ends were trimmed by 0 bases and 0 bases, with 9 bases remaining between them. The CDR3 reads CATSRDQGLSYNEQFF. The CDR3 DNA sequence: TGTGCCACCAGCAGAGATCAGGGACTCTCCTACAATGAGCAGTTCTTC.

The V call is TRBV10-2, the J call TRBJ2-1, with D hard to call. Trimming cost V 5 bases and J 5 bases, with 13 bases left between them. CDR3 length equals 14 residues. Looked up from germline, CDR1 is WSHSY and CDR2 is SAAADI. CDR3 nucleotides: TGCGCCAGCAGTTGGGCCCTTCTGGACAATGAGCAGTTCTTC. As protein: CASSWALLDNEQFF.

The gene calls are TRBV27 and TRBJ1-1; D is unresolved. CDR3 length: 13 amino acids. The V end lost 1 base, the J end lost 4 bases, and 7 bases lay between the germline ends. Germline values: CDR1 MNHEY, CDR2 SMNVEV (reference sequence). The CDR3 nucleotides read TGTGCCAGCAGTTTATACGGAGGCACTGAAGCTTTCTTT. Translation: CASSLYGGTEAFF.

V usage is TRBV5-1 and J usage is TRBJ2-2; 8 nucleotides match TRBD2. Germline CDR1 is SGHRS and CDR2 is YFSETQ. After removal of 6 bases from V and 0 bases from J, the junction contained 4 bases not matched to a gene. The CDR3 loop spans 15 amino acids. The CDR3 reads CASMLAGANTGELFF. Here the CDR3 DNA reads TGCGCCAGCATGCTAGCGGGTGCGAACACCGGGGAGCTGTTTTTT.

CDR3 nucleotides: TGTGCCAGCAGCCCTCTTCGGGGGGCTGCCGGGGAGCTGTTTTTT. Translation: CASSPLRGAAGELFF. This chain uses TRBV11-2 with TRBJ2-2; a possible D gene is TRBD2 (7 bases). CDR3 length: 15 amino acids. Germline V gene data show CDR1 as SGHAT and CDR2 as FQNNGV. The germline V and J ends were trimmed by 5 bases and 6 bases, with 16 bases remaining between them.

This clone was detected once. V usage is TRBV10-2 and J usage is TRBJ2-3, with 8 positions matching TRBD2. Germline V gene data show CDR1 as WSHSY and CDR2 as SAAADI. V was clipped by 6 bases and J by 3 bases; unmatched bases: 5. The CDR3 covers 14 residues. The CDR3 here is CASRLAGTTDTQYF. For the CDR3, the DNA is TGCGCCAGCAGATTAGCGGGAACTACAGATACGCAGTATTTT.

V and J are TRBV5-1 and TRBJ2-1; 10 positions match TRBD2. The CDR3 is made up of 16 amino acids. With V trimmed by 0 bases and J by 6 bases, 6 bases remained unmatched. The germline CDR1 and CDR2 sequences are SGHRS and YFSETQ. In nucleotides, the CDR3 is TGCGCCAGCAGCTTGGGGGTTCTAGCGGGAGTCAATGAGCAGTTCTTC. This sequence encodes CASSLGVLAGVNEQFF.

This sequence joins TRBV28 and TRBJ1-2; 8 nucleotides align to TRBD1. V gave up 6 bases and J gave up 1 base; unmatched junction bases: 10. Per germline, CDR1 MDHEN and CDR2 SYDVKM. The CDR3 length is 16 residues. DNA of the CDR3: TGTGCCAGCAGACATGGGACAGGAGGGGTTAACTATGGCTACACCTTC. Its translation is CASRHGTGGVNYGYTF.

The chain couples TRBV19 to TRBJ2-5; 7 bases agree with TRBD2. The CDR3 consists of 13 residues. The germline V gene encodes CDR1 LNHDA and CDR2 SQIVND (reference sequence). J was trimmed by 5 bases and V by 5 bases; bases with no gene match: 5. CDR3 nucleotides: TGTGCCAGTAGTGGCGGGGGTTGGGAGACCCAGTACTTC. Protein: CASSGGGWETQYF.

The chain recombines TRBV2 with TRBJ1-2; no firm D call. The length of the CDR3 is 13 residues. V was pared by 7 bases and J by 8 bases, with 17 bases between. The germline V gene encodes CDR1 SNHLY and CDR2 FYNNEI. CDR3 bases: TGTGCCAGCAATTTTCTCCAGGCAGGCGGCTACACCTTC. Protein: CASNFLQAGGYTF.

The rearrangement links TRBV20-1 to TRBJ2-7; D is perhaps TRBD2 (5 bases). Germline lookup yields CDR1 DFQATT and CDR2 SNEGSKA (reference sequence). Trimming removed 3 bases at V and 6 bases at J, with 18 bases between. The CDR3 runs to 14 residues. The CDR3 nucleotides read TGCAGTGCTAGTGTCCCCCCGGGATTAGCCGAGCAGTACTTC. This codes for CSASVPPGLAEQYF.

The rearrangement uses TRBV28 and TRBJ2-7, with 9 bases fitting TRBD2. The CDR3 has 16 residues. J lost 5 bases, V lost 2 bases, and 10 bases had no gene match. Per germline, CDR1 MDHEN and CDR2 SYDVKM. The CDR3 loop reads CASSLVGSLAGNEQYF. In DNA, the CDR3 is TGTGCCAGCAGTTTAGTTGGTTCTCTAGCGGGAAACGAGCAGTACTTC.

The rearrangement uses TRBV28 and TRBJ2-7; D might be TRBD2 (6 bases). The CDR3 length is 16 residues. Between the trimmed V and J ends, which lost 2 bases and 3 bases, there was a span of 17 bases. The germline V gene has CDR1 MDHEN and CDR2 SYDVKM. CDR3 amino acids: CASSLPYWQGGYEQYF. DNA for the CDR3: TGTGCCAGCAGTTTACCTTATTGGCAGGGAGGCTACGAGCAGTACTTC.

The chain recombines TRBV28 with TRBJ1-5, with unresolved D. From germline, CDR1 is MDHEN and CDR2 SYDVKM. CDR3 size: 16 residues. Trimming removed 2 bases at V and 5 bases at J, with 16 bases between. The CDR3 region is CASSLGRGPPDQPQHF. Written as DNA, the CDR3 is TGTGCCAGCAGTTTAGGCCGAGGGCCCCCGGATCAGCCCCAGCATTTT.

The rearrangement joins TRBV29-1 to TRBJ2-7, with 10 positions matching TRBD1. The CDR3 is 12 amino acids. Germline V gives CDR1 SQVTM, CDR2 ANQGSEA. The ends lost 7 bases at V and 5 bases at J; junction bases unmatched: 5. The CDR3 coding sequence is TGCAGCGGGGGACAGGGGTATGACGAGCAGTACTTC. Translating gives CSGGQGYDEQYF.

V gene TRBV3-1 (or the pseudogene TRBV3-2) combines with J gene TRBJ2-4; 7 nucleotides agree with TRBD2. The V and J ends lost 3 bases and 1 base, in that order; junction bases with no gene match: 9. Germline assignment: CDR1 LGHDT and CDR2 YNNKEL (reference sequence). This CDR3 has 17 residues. The CDR3 loop reads CASSHGGSGFAKNIQYF. CDR3 DNA sequence: TGTGCCAGCAGCCACGGGGGGTCGGGTTTCGCCAAAAACATTCAGTACTTC.

This clone has only a few counts. The chain links TRBV5-6 to TRBJ2-7; 7 bases are shared with TRBD1. The junction had 8 bases not matched to a gene; V was cut back by 0 bases and J by 5 bases. CDR1 and CDR2 from the germline V gene are SGHDT and YYEEEE. The CDR3 is made up of 15 amino acids. CDR3 sequence reads: CASSLGPTGVDEQYF. CDR3 bases: TGTGCCAGCAGCTTGGGACCAACAGGGGTGGACGAGCAGTACTTC. Filled out from reference TRBV5-6 and TRBJ2-7, the complete variable domain reads DAGVTQSPTHLIKTRGQQVTLRCSPKSGHDTVSWYQQALGQGPQFIFQYYEEEERQRGNFPDRFSGHQFPNYSSELNVNALLLGDSALYLCASSLGPTGVDEQYFGPGTRLTVT.